Following are 16 T cell receptor beta chains from one sample sequenced in a study of blood T cell repertoires in COVID-19 (dated by TCRdb to 2018 to 2021). Libraries were constructed by the immunoSEQ multiplex PCR assay. What TCRdb holds here is the immuneACCESS table cut down to in-frame rearrangements. Part of the clones is not present; checked against another copy, under half of the missing clones reflect an unresolved V gene, and the others are unexplained. In all, the sample holds 90,000 to 140,000 clones, and 81% of those were seen once. The ten largest account for about 40% of the sample. Sequencing was performed on peripheral blood. The source is an elderly man with acute or convalescent COVID-19.

The V and J genes are TRBV18 and TRBJ2-5; 7 bases map to TRBD1. The J segment lost 2 bases and the V segment lost 3 bases, leaving 9 bases of the junction unmatched. The V gene's germline CDR1 is KGHSH and CDR2 LQKENI. CDR3 size: 16 residues. The CDR3: CASSPRGTEPQETQYF. CDR3 sequence (DNA): TGTGCCAGCTCACCCCGAGGGACAGAACCACAAGAGACCCAGTACTTC.

The sample holds a few counts of this clone. The rearrangement links TRBV10-3 to TRBJ2-7; 9 bases agree with TRBD1. The J segment lost 7 bases and the V segment lost 3 bases, leaving 10 bases of the junction unmatched. The CDR3 is made up of 15 amino acids. Germline lookup yields CDR1 ENHRY and CDR2 SYGVKD. The CDR3 sequence is CAISDLDRGDWEQYF. CDR3 nucleotide sequence: TGTGCCATCAGTGACCTCGACAGGGGGGATTGGGAGCAGTACTTC.

The chain has TRBV3-1 (or the pseudogene TRBV3-2) and TRBJ1-2; 11 bases are shared with TRBD1. Unmatched junction bases numbered 7, after V lost 4 bases and J lost 3 bases. In germline, CDR1 is LGHDT, CDR2 YNNKEL (reference sequence). The CDR3 runs 16 residues. CDR3 in DNA: TGTGCCAGCAGCCCCCGGGACAGGGGGGGTTACTATGGCTACACCTTC. Encoded protein: CASSPRDRGGYYGYTF.

The chain carries TRBV5-1 and TRBJ1-1; D may be TRBD1 (5 bases). Germline V gene data show CDR1 as SGHRS and CDR2 as YFSETQ. The CDR3 totals 15 residues. The V gene lost 5 bases and the J gene lost 5 bases, with 19 bases spanning the gap. The CDR3 loop is CASSWGGTGKTEAFF. CDR3 coding DNA: TGCGCCAGCAGTTGGGGGGGAACCGGGAAAACTGAAGCTTTCTTT.

The genes are TRBV7-9 and TRBJ2-1; no clear D. With 5 bases removed from V and 7 bases from J, the gap between germline ends came to 9 bases. The CDR3 consists of 12 residues. Germline V gives CDR1 SEHNR, CDR2 FQNEAQ (reference sequence). The CDR3 here is CASSRLFNEQFF. The CDR3 DNA follows: TGTGCCAGCAGCCGACTCTTTAATGAGCAGTTCTTC.

V gene TRBV15 combines with J gene TRBJ2-5; 8 bases are a match to TRBD1. The CDR3 spans 15 residues. V gave up 9 bases and J gave up 5 bases; unmatched junction bases: 14. Germline V gives CDR1 LNHNV, CDR2 YYDKDF (reference sequence). DNA for the CDR3: TGTGCCACAAGGCAGGGGGCCGTAGGAGAGGAGACCCAGTACTTC. It is translated as CATRQGAVGEETQYF. Using reference TRBV15 and TRBJ2-5 for the parts outside the CDR3, the full variable domain is DAMVIQNPRYQVTQFGKPVTLSCSQTLNHNVMYWYQQKSSQAPKLLFHYYDKDFNNEADTPDNFQSRRPNTSFCFLDIRSPGLGDTAMYLCATRQGAVGEETQYFGPGTRLLVL.

The gene calls are TRBV28 and TRBJ1-1; 8 bases agree with TRBD1. The CDR3 consists of 12 residues. CDR1 MDHEN and CDR2 SYDVKM come from the germline V gene. J lost 11 bases, V lost 2 bases, and 4 bases had no gene match. This CDR3 reads CASSLRTGRAFF. The CDR3 bases are TGTGCCAGCAGTTTAAGGACAGGGAGGGCTTTCTTT.

The chain carries TRBV10-3 and TRBJ2-7; D call uncertain. Looked up from germline, CDR1 is ENHRY and CDR2 is SYGVKD. The CDR3 is made up of 13 amino acids. V was trimmed by 7 bases and J by 2 bases, leaving 12 bases between them. CDR3 nucleotides: TGTGCCATCAAAACGGGTGATACCTACGAGCAGTACTTC. Translation gives CAIKTGDTYEQYF.

The V gene is TRBV11-2, the J gene TRBJ1-2, with D maybe TRBD1 (5 bases). V was clipped by 0 bases and J by 8 bases, with 13 bases between them. In germline, CDR1 is SGHAT, CDR2 FQNNGV. This CDR3 region has 14 residues. CDR3: CASSLEGLGGGYTF. The CDR3 coding sequence is TGTGCCAGCAGCTTAGAAGGCCTCGGGGGAGGCTACACCTTC.

The chain is built from TRBV7-8 and TRBJ1-3; D might be TRBD1 (5 bases). This CDR3 has 16 residues. Per germline, CDR1 SGHVS and CDR2 FQNEAQ. The V and J ends lost 3 bases and 0 bases respectively, with 12 bases between them. The CDR3 loop is CASSLGTALSGNTIYF. The DNA for the CDR3 is TGTGCCAGCAGCTTGGGGACTGCCCTCTCTGGAAACACCATATATTTT.

In this sample, this clone turned up once. This chain uses TRBV27 with TRBJ2-5; 9 bases are shared with TRBD1. CDR1 and CDR2 (germline): MNHEY, SMNVEV (reference sequence). There are 16 residues in the CDR3. Unmatched junction bases numbered 10, after V lost 2 bases and J lost 6 bases. The CDR3 loop reads CASSLAGQGRQKTQYF. The CDR3 DNA reads as TGTGCCAGCAGTTTAGCCGGACAGGGGAGGCAAAAGACCCAGTACTTC.

The chain is built from TRBV9 and TRBJ2-3; possible D gene TRBD2, 5 bases. Trimming cost V 3 bases and J 6 bases, with 11 bases left between them. Germline V gives CDR1 SGDLS, CDR2 YYNGEE. The CDR3 runs 13 residues. CDR3 bases: TGTGCCAGCAGCGAGGGTCCGGGGGATACGCAGTATTTT. This gives the protein CASSEGPGDTQYF.

In this sample, this clone turned up a few times. This sequence joins TRBV28 and TRBJ1-4; D is undetermined. The CDR3 is made up of 14 amino acids. The germline V gene has CDR1 MDHEN and CDR2 SYDVKM. V dropped 6 bases and J dropped 7 bases, with 15 bases sitting between them. CDR3 protein: CASSSTASGEKLFF. CDR3 nucleotides: TGTGCCAGCAGCTCGACGGCCTCGGGTGAAAAACTGTTTTTT. Full variable domain (remainder filled in from reference TRBV28 and TRBJ1-4): DVKVTQSSRYLVKRTGEKVFLECVQDMDHENMFWYRQDPGLGLRLIYFSYDVKMKEKGDIPEGYSVSREKKERFSLILESASTNQTSMYLCASSSTASGEKLFFGSGTQLSVL.

The chain carries TRBV12-3 or TRBV12-4 and TRBJ1-5; weak D call: TRBD1 (6 bases). Deletions cut 6 bases from V and 4 bases from J, with 10 bases between. The CDR3 is 13 amino acids. Here the CDR3 DNA reads TGTGCCAGCAGAACCCAGGGGAATCAGCCCCAGCATTTT. Encoded protein: CASRTQGNQPQHF.

The chain links TRBV7-9 to TRBJ1-4; D is perhaps TRBD1 (5 bases). Trimming removed 2 bases at V and 3 bases at J, with 7 bases between. This CDR3 region has 14 residues. Germline CDR1 and CDR2: SEHNR and FQNEAQ (reference sequence). CDR3 DNA sequence: TGTGCCAGCAGCTTAAGGGGTGCTAATGAAAAACTGTTTTTT. Protein: CASSLRGANEKLFF.

The V gene is TRBV3-1 (or the pseudogene TRBV3-2), the J gene TRBJ2-3; tentatively, D is TRBD2 (5 bases). Germline loops: CDR1 LGHDT, CDR2 YNNKEL (reference sequence). Trimming left V 3 bases short and J 13 bases short, with 14 bases between. CDR3 length: 12 amino acids. The CDR3 sequence is CASSQPGWREYF. CDR3 in DNA: TGTGCCAGCAGCCAGCCGGGATGGAGAGAGTATTTT.